These 18 T cell receptor beta chains share one sample of origin, sequenced in a study of OX40 agonist ivuxolimab in advanced cancers. TCRdb's table, derived via immunoSEQ multiplex PCR, lists solely in-frame clones and lacks some. The sample holds fewer than 60,000 clones, 70% to 90% seen once. The starting material was CD4+ or CD8+ T cells sorted from blood, obtained in a trial of the OX40 agonist ivuxolimab. Receptors originate from an adult with an advanced solid tumor such as melanoma, head and neck, liver or kidney cancer.

The rearrangement joins TRBV7-2 to TRBJ2-5; no firm D call. CDR3 length: 14 amino acids. V lost 2 bases and J lost 1, with 8 bases in between. Looked up from germline, CDR1 is SGHTA and CDR2 is FQGNSA. The CDR3 nucleotides are TGTGCCAGCAGCTTACTCGGCAGCCAAGAGACCCAGTACTTC. It yields the protein CASSLLGSQETQYF.

This rearrangement joins TRBV4-1 to TRBJ2-3, with 8 nucleotides matching TRBD1. V was pared by 3 bases and J by 4 bases, with 6 bases of the junction left unmatched. Germline lookup yields CDR1 MGHRA and CDR2 YSYEKL. There are 15 residues in the CDR3. The CDR3 sequence: CASSHRQGNPDTQYF. The CDR3 bases are TGCGCCAGCAGCCATAGACAGGGGAATCCAGATACGCAGTATTTT.

This sequence joins TRBV10-2 and TRBJ2-7, with D possibly being TRBD1 or TRBD2 (5 bases each). This CDR3 spans 12 amino acids. Trimming cost V 9 bases and J 4 bases, with 13 bases left between them. Germline CDR1 is WSHSY and CDR2 is SAAADI. The CDR3, as DNA: TGCGCCAGGCCCGTGGGGGATTACGAGCAGTACTTC. This encodes CARPVGDYEQYF.

The chain combines TRBV11-2 with TRBJ2-7, with 7 nucleotides matching TRBD2. The CDR3 is 14 amino acids. The V gene end was trimmed by 5 bases and the J gene end by 6 bases; junction bases not matched to a gene: 10. From germline, CDR1 is SGHAT and CDR2 FQNNGV. The CDR3 DNA sequence: TGTGCCAGCAGCCCCCGGGGGGAACGTTCCGAGCAGTACTTC. This sequence encodes CASSPRGERSEQYF.

As to this clone: One end of the junction fails to match germline, which may point to a read error. The rearrangement uses TRBV11-2 and TRBJ1-1; 7 bases line up with TRBD1. CDR1 is SGHAT, CDR2 FQNNGV, per germline. The CDR3 has 16 residues. CDR3 amino acids: CATSLAGTAMGTEAFF. The DNA for the CDR3 is TGTGCCACCAGCCTCGCCGGGACAGCCATGGGCACTGAAGCTTTCTTT.

The V gene is TRBV27, the J gene TRBJ1-1; D is ambiguous. This CDR3 contains 14 residues. Between the trimmed V and J ends, which lost 4 bases and 0 bases, there was a span of 9 bases. Germline V gene data show CDR1 as MNHEY and CDR2 as SMNVEV (reference sequence). In DNA form, the CDR3 reads TGTGCCAGCAGTTCTCTGGGGATGAACACTGAAGCTTTCTTT. It specifies CASSSLGMNTEAFF.

The rearrangement joins TRBV7-9 to TRBJ2-5, with D possibly TRBD1 on 7 matching bases. The DNA end is a closer match to TRBJ2-7, so the J assignment may be wrong. The germline gives CDR1 SEHNR, CDR2 FQNEAQ (reference sequence). The CDR3 length is 14 residues. CDR3 in amino acids: CASSIRQGGHEQYF. In DNA form, the CDR3 reads TGTGCCAGCAGCATAAGACAGGGAGGCCACGAGCAGTACTTC.

The V gene is TRBV7-9, the J gene TRBJ1-1; no clear D gene. The CDR3 totals 13 residues. Germline V gene sequence: CDR1 SEHNR, CDR2 FQNEAQ (reference sequence). V lost 5 bases and J lost 5, with 12 bases in between. CDR3 region: CASSAVGWTEAFF. The CDR3 DNA reads as TGTGCCAGCAGCGCCGTTGGGTGGACTGAAGCTTTCTTT.

The chain employs TRBV2 and TRBJ2-7, with 8 bases matching TRBD1. V dropped 8 bases and J dropped 3; count of bases not matched to a gene: 3. CDR3 length: 12 amino acids. In germline, CDR1 is SNHLY, CDR2 FYNNEI. This CDR3 is CASRDRYYEQYF. The DNA of the CDR3 is TGTGCCAGCCGGGACAGGTACTACGAGCAGTACTTC.

The rearrangement links TRBV4-1 to TRBJ2-7; no clear D. The CDR3 contains 15 residues. Germline-derived CDR1 and CDR2 are MGHRA and YSYEKL. Trimming took off 2 bases at V and 0 bases at J, with 11 bases between the two ends. The CDR3 protein is CASSQSTVNSYEQYF. CDR3 sequence (DNA): TGCGCCAGCAGCCAAAGTACCGTGAACTCCTACGAGCAGTACTTC.

The rearrangement uses TRBV29-1 and TRBJ1-1, with D uncertain. V was shortened by 3 bases and J by 8 bases, with 10 bases between the two germline ends. The germline V gene has CDR1 SQVTM and CDR2 ANQGSEA. The length of the CDR3 is 11 residues. The CDR3, as DNA: TGCAGCGTTGATTTGTCAGGAGAAGCTTTCTTT. Translating gives CSVDLSGEAFF.

The CDR3 sequence is CAYIPSGGYEQYF. The CDR3 region has the DNA TGTGCCTACATCCCTAGCGGGGGCTACGAGCAGTACTTC. V gene TRBV30 combines with J gene TRBJ2-7, with TRBD2 matching 10 bases. Per the germline V gene, CDR1 is GTSNPN and CDR2 is SVGIG (reference sequence). CDR3 length: 13 residues. Losses at the gene ends were 7 bases for V and 3 bases for J; bases not matched to a gene: 6.

The chain employs TRBV13 and TRBJ1-3; D uncertain. Germline V gives CDR1 PRHDT, CDR2 FYEKMQ (reference sequence). The CDR3 length is 13 residues. Trimming took off 5 bases at V and 4 bases at J, with 9 bases between the two ends. The CDR3 sequence: CASSEGAGNTIYF. The CDR3 DNA sequence: TGTGCCAGCAGCGAAGGAGCCGGAAACACCATATATTTT.

The J gene is TRBJ1-4, the V gene TRBV4-3; 9 bases are a match to TRBD1. The CDR3 length is 17 residues. CDR1 is LGHNA and CDR2 is YSLEER in the germline V gene. After removal of 0 bases from V and 6 bases from J, the junction contained 8 bases not matched to a gene. CDR3 sequence: CASSQDPTGQGDEKLFF. The CDR3 DNA reads TGCGCCAGCAGCCAAGATCCAACGGGACAGGGAGATGAAAAACTGTTTTTT.

This clone was counted a single time. The chain combines TRBV7-6 with TRBJ2-7, with 7 bases aligning to TRBD1. Germline V gene lookup returns CDR1 SGHVS and CDR2 FNYEAQ. The CDR3 runs to 15 residues. V lost 0 bases to trimming and J lost 3 bases; unmatched junction nucleotides: 5. For the CDR3, the DNA is TGTGCCAGCAGCTTAGCGGCAGGGGGTGACTACGAGCAGTACTTC. Encoded protein: CASSLAAGGDYEQYF.

This clone was seen more than once but under ten times. J is TRBJ2-1 and V is TRBV4-2, with unresolved D. The CDR3 is 14 residues long. CDR1 and CDR2 from the germline V gene are LGHNA and YNFKEQ. V gave up 0 bases and J gave up 6 bases, with 9 bases separating them. For the CDR3, the DNA is TGTGCCAGCAGCCAAGATCGAAGTTCCAATGAGCAGTTCTTC. Its protein is CASSQDRSSNEQFF.

The chain uses TRBV9 and TRBJ2-3, with TRBD2 matching 9 bases. The germline V gene has CDR1 SGDLS and CDR2 YYNGEE. The junction had 11 bases not matched to a gene; V was cut back by 3 bases and J by 6 bases. The CDR3 is 16 amino acids. CDR3: CASSARSGGLPDTQYF. CDR3 sequence (DNA): TGTGCCAGCAGCGCCCGTAGCGGGGGCCTCCCCGATACGCAGTATTTT.

CDR3 DNA sequence: TGTGCCAGCAGTTTACTGCGTCCCGGGACAGGGATCGGTGAGCAGTTCTTC. It codes for CASSLLRPGTGIGEQFF. This rearrangement joins TRBV27 to TRBJ2-1, with TRBD1 matching over 9 bases. The V gene's germline CDR1 is MNHEY and CDR2 SMNVEV (reference sequence). Trimming cost V 2 bases and J 9 bases; bases outside gene matches: 14. This CDR3 region has 17 residues.